This TCR beta chain derives from a study of blood T cell repertoires in COVID-19. Study overall: T cells, B-cell-depleted T cells, or PBMCs supplied cDNA or gDNA.

Measured with immunoSEQ multiplex PCR; TCRdb has only the in-frame clones, and not every one. This table has about 140,000 clones, over 70% appearing once. Participant ages covered 18 to 89 years across some 25 US areas. Exposed study participants had met a COVID-19 case within 2 weeks before entry. Germline V gene data show CDR1 as SEHNR and CDR2 as FQNEAQ (reference sequence). The CDR3 covers 14 residues. Trimming pared 2 bases from V and 2 bases from J, leaving 10 bases between. The TCR was taken from a man aged 65 to 85 who had been exposed to COVID-19. Sample: PBMCs or T cells enriched from blood (not recorded which). The V gene is TRBV7-9, the J gene TRBJ2-7; D is uncertain. The CDR3 region has the DNA TGTGCCAGCAGCTTATCAGTCCTTGCCTACGAGCAGTACTTC. Protein: CASSLSVLAYEQYF.